Listed here are 9 T cell receptor beta chains from one sample, sequenced in a study of T cell responses to AZD1222 COVID-19 vaccine. Clones were read by immunoSEQ multiplex PCR, and TCRdb kept only the in-frame ones, dropping some. Here the sample spans about 160,000 clones, 91% being singletons. The source was peripheral blood, collected on day 0 of AZD1222 vaccination. The receptors come from an adult in good health.

Details on this clone: Other DNA sequences from this sample encode an identical CDR3 as well. The J gene is TRBJ2-5, the V gene TRBV5-1; TRBD2 aligns across 9 bases. CDR1 and CDR2 from the germline V gene are SGHRS and YFSETQ. The ends lost 0 bases at V and 4 bases at J; junction bases unmatched: 4. CDR3 size: 15 residues. In nucleotides, the CDR3 is TGCGCCAGCAGCTTGGAAGGACTAGCGAGAGAGACCCAGTACTTC. Its translation: CASSLEGLARETQYF.

V gene TRBV27 combines with J gene TRBJ1-5, with 9 bases matching TRBD1. The ends lost 5 bases at V and 9 bases at J; junction bases unmatched: 11. The CDR3 is 15 residues long. Germline V CDR1 and CDR2: MNHEY, SMNVEV (reference sequence). The DNA of the CDR3 is TGTGCCAGCAGTCTTACAGGGGGCCCGGTAGGGCCCCAGCATTTT. Protein sequence: CASSLTGGPVGPQHF.

V gene TRBV28 combines with J gene TRBJ2-1, with 10 bases aligning to TRBD2. The CDR3 is made up of 14 amino acids. Germline lookup yields CDR1 MDHEN and CDR2 SYDVKM. Losses at the gene ends were 8 bases for V and 1 base for J; bases not matched to a gene: 2. The CDR3 nucleotides read TGTGCCAGCTCTAGCGGGAGTTCCTACAATGAGCAGTTCTTC. Its protein product is CASSSGSSYNEQFF.

The chain employs TRBV7-8 and TRBJ2-5; D is unclear. Germline V CDR1 and CDR2: SGHVS, FQNEAQ. With 1 base removed from V and 5 bases from J, the gap between germline ends came to 14 bases. The CDR3 length is 15 residues. The CDR3 sequence: CASSLEASTRETQYF. In DNA, the CDR3 is TGTGCCAGCAGCTTAGAGGCGTCTACCCGTGAGACCCAGTACTTC.

This chain joins TRBV11-2 and TRBJ1-1; D is ambiguous. Germline assignment: CDR1 SGHAT and CDR2 FQNNGV. This CDR3 region has 11 residues. Deletions cut 5 bases from V and 4 bases from J, with 5 bases between. Written as DNA, the CDR3 is TGTGCCAGCAGCAGGTCCACTGAAGCTTTCTTT. Translating it yields CASSRSTEAFF.

This clone was found once. The rearrangement joins TRBV30 to TRBJ2-1; D gene ambiguous. The germline CDR1 and CDR2 sequences are GTSNPN and SVGIG (reference sequence). The CDR3 loop spans 14 amino acids. V lost 2 bases and J 8 bases, leaving 16 bases between the germline ends. CDR3 sequence: CAWSSAGPGDEQFF. The CDR3 DNA reads as TGTGCCTGGAGTTCAGCCGGGCCTGGGGATGAGCAGTTCTTC. The full variable domain, completed using reference TRBV30 and TRBJ2-1, is SQTIHQWPATLVQPVGSPLSLECTVEGTSNPNLYWYRQAAGRGLQLLFYSVGIGQISSEVPQNLSASRPQDRQFILSSKKLLLSDSGFYLCAWSSAGPGDEQFFGPGTRLTVL.

The V and J genes are TRBV28 and TRBJ1-3, with 7 bases lining up with TRBD1. CDR1 is MDHEN and CDR2 is SYDVKM in the germline V gene. V gave up 8 bases and J gave up 3 bases; unmatched junction bases: 4. The CDR3 covers 13 residues. The CDR3 spells CASGGGGGNTIYF. Written as DNA, the CDR3 is TGTGCCAGCGGAGGGGGCGGTGGAAACACCATATATTTT.

The chain is built from TRBV5-1 and TRBJ1-6, with D unclear. Germline loops: CDR1 SGHRS, CDR2 YFSETQ. V lost 5 bases and J lost 0, with 9 bases in between. This CDR3 comprises 15 residues. In DNA, the CDR3 is TGCGCCAGCAGTTTAGAGAGCTCCTATAATTCACCCCTCCACTTT. Translation gives CASSLESSYNSPLHF. Supplemented by reference TRBV5-1 and TRBJ1-6, the full variable domain reads KAGVTQTPRYLIKTRGQQVTLSCSPISGHRSVSWYQQTPGQGLQFLFEYFSETQRNKGNFPGRFSGRQFSNSRSEMNVSTLELGDSALYLCASSLESSYNSPLHFGNGTRLTVT.

The rearrangement uses TRBV9 and TRBJ1-2, with 12 bases that match TRBD1. Trimming took 3 bases from V and 5 from J; bases not matched to a gene: 5. CDR3 length: 15 amino acids. Germline CDR1 reads SGDLS; CDR2 reads YYNGEE. The CDR3 reads CASSDGTGGYYGYTF. In nucleotides, the CDR3 is TGTGCCAGCAGCGACGGGACAGGGGGCTATTATGGCTACACCTTC.